The clone carrying this T cell receptor beta chain was picked up a small number of times. V lost 6 bases, J lost 4 bases, and 7 bases stayed unmatched. The CDR3 is made up of 15 amino acids. Germline V gives CDR1 MNHNS, CDR2 SASEGT. These data come from a study of response to subunit inactivated influenza vaccine. Each CDR3 protein gets one entry after TCRdb re-called the RT-PCR reads with MiXCR. This repertoire shows 530,000 or so distinct CDR3 sequences, roughly 25% found once; its top ten account for approximately 2%. V gene TRBV6-1 combines with J gene TRBJ1-1; 11 bases map to TRBD1. The material sequenced was CD4+ T cells sorted from PBMCs, taken roughly 5 days after vaccination. The TCR was taken from a man between 45 and 60 years old who received an inactivated influenza vaccine. CDR3 bases: TGTGCCAGCAGCTCCGGGACAGGGGGAAGCACTGAAGCTTTCTTT. Translating it yields CASSSGTGGSTEAFF.